Below are 17 T cell receptor beta chains sequenced from a single sample in a study of radiation and T cells in renal cell carcinoma. Sequencing was performed with immunoSEQ multiplex PCR; in TCRdb, only in-frame clones are kept and a portion is missing. The table records approximately 85,000 clones, about 89% of them present only once. Time point here: blood 4 weeks post-SBRT, at nephrectomy. The treatment: 15 Gy SBRT to primary tumor, nephrectomy 4 weeks later. This material consisted of blood, taken from a patient whose treatment included radiotherapy and nephrectomy. The receptors stem from a woman aged 65 to 85 with renal cell carcinoma.

Concerning this clone: This same CDR3 is encoded by further DNA sequences in the sample. The V and J genes are TRBV7-2 and TRBJ2-2, with 13 bases matching TRBD2. In germline, CDR1 is SGHTA, CDR2 FQGNSA. The CDR3 extends over 16 amino acids. V was clipped by 5 bases and J by 6 bases; unmatched bases: 6. CDR3 loop: CASSTLAGGRSGELFF. CDR3 DNA sequence: TGTGCCAGCAGCACACTAGCGGGGGGGCGATCCGGGGAGCTGTTTTTT. Based on the CDR3 plus reference TRBV7-2 and TRBJ2-2, the full variable domain is GAGVSQSPSNKVTEKGKDVELRCDPISGHTALYWYRQSLGQGLEFLIYFQGNSAPDKSGLPSDRFSAERTGGSVSTLTIQRTQQEDSAVYLCASSTLAGGRSGELFFGEGSRLTVL.

Regarding this clone: Other DNA sequences in this sample translate to the same CDR3. The rearrangement uses TRBV28 and TRBJ2-6, with no clear D. V lost 4 bases and J 0 bases, leaving 7 bases between the germline ends. Per the germline V gene, CDR1 is MDHEN and CDR2 is SYDVKM. The CDR3 extends over 15 amino acids. The CDR3 nucleotides read TGTGCCAGCAGTTCTACGGGCTCTGGGGCCAACGTCCTGACTTTC. Translating it yields CASSSTGSGANVLTF.

This rearrangement joins TRBV6-1 to TRBJ1-1, with D hard to call. Per the germline V gene, CDR1 is MNHNS and CDR2 is SASEGT. The CDR3 sequence is 11 residues long. V lost 6 bases to trimming and J lost 2 bases, with 4 bases between them. This chain's CDR3 is CASRINTEAFF. The CDR3 DNA sequence: TGTGCCAGCAGAATCAACACTGAAGCTTTCTTT.

This clone appeared once. CDR3 sequence reads: CASSPLRDLYGYTF. The CDR3 bases are TGTGCCAGCAGCCCCCTTAGGGACCTCTATGGCTACACCTTC. The chain is built from TRBV28 and TRBJ1-2, with D possibly matching TRBD1 (5 bases). This CDR3 comprises 14 residues. V was trimmed by 6 bases and J by 4 bases, leaving 15 bases between them. From germline, CDR1 is MDHEN and CDR2 SYDVKM.

This clone came up a few times. The chain carries TRBV10-2 and TRBJ1-6, with 10 positions matching TRBD1. This CDR3 contains 16 residues. Unmatched junction bases numbered 0, after V lost 2 bases and J lost 2 bases. Germline lookup yields CDR1 WSHSY and CDR2 SAAADI. The CDR3 DNA follows: TGCGCCAGCAGTGAGGACAGGGGGCCCTATAATTCACCCCTCCACTTT. This gives the protein CASSEDRGPYNSPLHF.

This clone was picked up one time. The rearrangement links TRBV18 to TRBJ1-1; D not resolved. The CDR3 consists of 15 residues. Germline-derived CDR1 and CDR2 are KGHSH and LQKENI. Trimming stripped 1 base from V and 1 base from J, with 10 bases between. The CDR3 DNA reads TGTGCCAGCTCACCACGACTCGAAGCGAACACTGAAGCTTTCTTT. This codes for CASSPRLEANTEAFF.

This clone was detected only once. The chain is built from TRBV4-2 and TRBJ2-1, with D perhaps matching TRBD2 (6 bases). The CDR3 loop spans 14 amino acids. Germline CDR1 reads LGHNA; CDR2 reads YNFKEQ. Trimming pared 1 base from V and 8 bases from J, leaving 12 bases between. CDR3 sequence: CASSQGDPGDEQFF. The CDR3 bases are TGTGCCAGCAGCCAAGGGGACCCGGGGGATGAGCAGTTCTTC.

This chain links TRBV14 with TRBJ1-3; D is undetermined. Trimming left V 0 bases short and J 5 bases short, with 5 bases between. CDR1 is SGHDN, CDR2 FVKESK, per germline. CDR3 length: 13 amino acids. This chain's CDR3 is CASSQDLRNTIYF. As DNA, the CDR3 is TGTGCCAGCAGCCAAGATCTTAGAAACACCATATATTTT.

The chain employs TRBV6-1 and TRBJ2-1; TRBD2 agrees at 8 bases. V lost 7 bases to trimming and J lost 7 bases; unmatched junction nucleotides: 12. Germline CDR1 is MNHNS and CDR2 is SASEGT. The length of the CDR3 is 15 residues. CDR3 loop: CASKGERGPWNEQFF. The CDR3, as DNA: TGTGCCAGCAAAGGGGAGCGGGGGCCCTGGAATGAGCAGTTCTTC.

The gene calls are TRBV5-4 and TRBJ2-7; possibly TRBD1 or TRBD2 for D (5 bases each). Germline V gives CDR1 SGHNT, CDR2 YYREEE (reference sequence). The CDR3 consists of 15 residues. The V gene lost 0 bases and the J gene lost 3 bases, with 13 bases spanning the gap. This CDR3 is CASSLGDRPHYEQYF. The CDR3 nucleotides read TGTGCCAGCAGCTTGGGGGACCGTCCCCACTACGAGCAGTACTTC.

This clone was picked up one time. V gene TRBV2 combines with J gene TRBJ2-1; possibly TRBD1 for D (5 bases). This CDR3 is 14 amino acids long. Trimming took off 3 bases at V and 6 bases at J, with 12 bases between the two ends. Germline CDR1 and CDR2: SNHLY and FYNNEI. The CDR3, as DNA: TGTGCCAGCAGTGAGGGGCTGACGGGCAATGAGCAGTTCTTC. It yields the protein CASSEGLTGNEQFF. The full variable domain, completed using reference TRBV2 and TRBJ2-1, is EPEVTQTPSHQVTQMGQEVILRCVPISNHLYFYWYRQILGQKVEFLVSFYNNEISEKSEIFDDQFSVERPDGSNFTLKIRSTKLEDSAMYFCASSEGLTGNEQFFGPGTRLTVL.

V usage is TRBV5-4 and J usage is TRBJ1-4, with 11 positions matching TRBD1. The CDR3 consists of 15 residues. With V trimmed by 0 bases and J by 8 bases, 3 bases remained unmatched. Germline-derived CDR1 and CDR2 are SGHNT and YYREEE (reference sequence). CDR3 DNA sequence: TGTGCCAGCAGCTTGGTTGGGACAGGGGGAGAAAAACTGTTTTTT. Amino acids: CASSLVGTGGEKLFF. Full variable domain (outside the CDR3, taken from reference TRBV5-4 and TRBJ1-4): ETGVTQSPTHLIKTRGQQVTLRCSSQSGHNTVSWYQQALGQGPQFIFQYYREEENGRGNFPPRFSGLQFPNYSSELNVNALELDDSALYLCASSLVGTGGEKLFFGSGTQLSVL.

This clone showed up just once. V is TRBV6-1 and J is TRBJ1-5; D not certain. The CDR3 has 14 residues. The ends were cut back, 6 bases at V and 4 bases at J, with 13 bases in the middle. Germline-derived CDR1 and CDR2 are MNHNS and SASEGT. DNA for the CDR3: TGTGCCAGCAGCCAGACCGGACTGAATCAGCCCCAGCATTTT. Encoded protein: CASSQTGLNQPQHF.

The chain carries TRBV6-5 and TRBJ2-7; 8 bases are a match to TRBD1. V lost 1 base to trimming and J lost 4 bases; unmatched junction nucleotides: 3. The CDR3 runs to 14 residues. Per germline, CDR1 MNHEY and CDR2 SVGAGI. CDR3 DNA sequence: TGTGCCAGCAGTTACTACGGACAGGGTTACGAGCAGTACTTC. Translating it yields CASSYYGQGYEQYF.

The V and J genes are TRBV7-6 and TRBJ2-2; no reliable D call. Per germline, CDR1 SGHVS and CDR2 FNYEAQ. Trimming took off 8 bases at V and 2 bases at J, with 15 bases between the two ends. The CDR3 runs 15 residues. CDR3 sequence reads: CASGPYPINTGELFF. In DNA, the CDR3 is TGTGCCAGCGGGCCATATCCCATTAACACCGGGGAGCTGTTTTTT.

The rearrangement links TRBV7-2 to TRBJ1-1, with 7 bases matching TRBD1. In germline, CDR1 is SGHTA, CDR2 FQGNSA. V shed 2 bases, J shed 7 bases, and the junction held 10 bases outside the gene matches. This CDR3 is built from 15 residues. CDR3 region: CASSLSPRGIVEAFF. CDR3 DNA: TGTGCCAGCAGCTTATCCCCCAGGGGGATTGTTGAAGCTTTCTTT.

The chain joins TRBV4-2 to TRBJ2-2, with TRBD2 matching over 13 bases. The germline CDR1 and CDR2 sequences are LGHNA and YNFKEQ. This CDR3 has 18 residues. V lost 0 bases, J lost 7 bases, and 8 bases stayed unmatched. CDR3 DNA: TGTGCCAGCAGCCAAGAACCCGGACTAGCGGGGGAAGGCGGGGAGCTGTTTTTT. This codes for CASSQEPGLAGEGGELFF.